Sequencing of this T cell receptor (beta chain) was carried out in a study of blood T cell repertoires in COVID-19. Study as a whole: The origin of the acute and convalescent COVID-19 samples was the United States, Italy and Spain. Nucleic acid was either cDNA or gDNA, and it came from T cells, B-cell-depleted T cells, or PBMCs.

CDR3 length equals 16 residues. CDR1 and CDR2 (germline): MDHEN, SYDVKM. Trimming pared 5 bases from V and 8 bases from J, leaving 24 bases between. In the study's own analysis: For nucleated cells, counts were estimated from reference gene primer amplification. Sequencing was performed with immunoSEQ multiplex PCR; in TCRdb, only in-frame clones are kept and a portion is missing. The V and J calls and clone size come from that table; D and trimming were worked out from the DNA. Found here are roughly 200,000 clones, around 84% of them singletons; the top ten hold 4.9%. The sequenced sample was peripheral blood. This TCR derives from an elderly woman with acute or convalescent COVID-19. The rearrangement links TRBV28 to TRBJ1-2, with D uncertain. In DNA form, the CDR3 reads TGTGCCAGCAGTACTTCCTCGGGAACGTCTTTCGGGGGCTACACCTTC. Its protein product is CASSTSSGTSFGGYTF.